A selection of T cell receptor beta chains follows, all from one sample in a study of cytomegalovirus exposure and HLA in healthy donors. Here immunoSEQ multiplex PCR was the method, and the copy in TCRdb shows in-frame clones only, minus some. The sample carries over 150,000 clones, roughly 90% recorded once. The specimen was PBMCs. Every receptor here comes from a girl under two years old in good health and CMV-seronegative. Each CDR3 is given with its conserved first and last residue. The order of the fields is clone size, V gene, J gene, D gene, CDR3 DNA, CDR3 protein. A D gene is named only where the DNA matches it firmly. Rows give clone size only sometimes, using once, few, many, or a class for an expanded clone.

-	TRBV10-1	TRBJ2-7	-	TGCGCCAGCAGGGTTAGCGCATCCTACGAGCAGTACTTC	CASRVSASYEQYF
-	TRBV29-1	TRBJ2-2	TRBD1	TGCAGCGCCGGGACAGGAAGCACCGGGGAGCTGTTTTTT	CSAGTGSTGELFF
-	TRBV6-1	TRBJ2-3	TRBD2	TGTGCCAGCAGTGAAATTTATATGGGGGGGAGTCGGGCAGATACGCAGTATTTT	CASSEIYMGGSRADTQYF
once	TRBV7-9	TRBJ1-3	TRBD1	TGTGCCAGCAGCCAGACAGGGCCTGGAAACACCATATATTTT	CASSQTGPGNTIYF
few	TRBV27	TRBJ2-1	-	TGTGCCAGCAGTAAACGCAGGGGATCGAGCTCCTACAATGAGCAGTTCTTC	CASSKRRGSSSYNEQFF
-	TRBV2	TRBJ2-7	TRBD1	TGTGCCAGCATATCAAGGGACAGGGGGACCTGGCAGTACTTC	CASISRDRGTWQYF
-	TRBV2	TRBJ2-2	-	TGTGCCAGCAGTGGCCACAGGGCCTCAACCGGGGAGCTGTTTTTT	CASSGHRASTGELFF
-	TRBV27	TRBJ2-5	-	TGTGCCAGCAGTATTTCCGGGGATCAAGAGACCCAGTACTTC	CASSISGDQETQYF
once	TRBV30	TRBJ2-2	TRBD2	TGTGCCTGGACGGGACTAGCGAATGGGGAGCTGTTTTTT	CAWTGLANGELFF
-	TRBV5-1	TRBJ1-4	TRBD1	TGCGCCAGCAGCTTGTTCACAGGACAGGGTGAAAAACTGTTTTTT	CASSLFTGQGEKLFF
-	TRBV9	TRBJ2-7	-	TGTGCCAGCAGCGCCGGTACTAGGACCTACGAGCAGTACTTC	CASSAGTRTYEQYF
once	TRBV20-1	TRBJ2-5	-	TGCAGTGCTAGACAGGAGACCCAGTACTTC	CSARQETQYF
-	TRBV27	TRBJ2-7	-	TGTGCCAGCAGTTTATCCCCGGACATAAGCTCCTACGAGCAGTACTTC	CASSLSPDISSYEQYF
-	TRBV7-3	TRBJ1-1	TRBD1	TGTGCCAGCAGCTCGGGACAGCCTGAAGCTTTCTTT	CASSSGQPEAFF
once	TRBV27	TRBJ1-6	TRBD1	TGTGCCAGCAGTTTTCGACAGGGGGATTCACCCCTCCACTTT	CASSFRQGDSPLHF
-	TRBV29-1	TRBJ2-7	TRBD2	TGCAGCGTTGAAGGTGGGGGAGGGATCTACGAGCAGTACTTC	CSVEGGGGIYEQYF
once	TRBV6-1	TRBJ2-3	-	TGTGCCAGCAGTGAACAGGTCCGCCACAACACAGATACGCAGTATTTT	CASSEQVRHNTDTQYF
-	TRBV29-1	TRBJ2-3	-	TGCAGCGCCTCATTGGGGGCCACAGATACGCAGTATTTT	CSASLGATDTQYF
-	TRBV4-1	TRBJ2-1	-	TGCGCCAGCAGCCAGATACGTAGTGAGCAGTTCTTC	CASSQIRSEQFF
-	TRBV27	TRBJ2-7	-	TGTGCCAGCAGTCTGAGCTCAGCATCGGGTTCCTACGAGCAGTACTTC	CASSLSSASGSYEQYF
-	TRBV4-3	TRBJ2-7	TRBD2	TGCGCCAGCAGCCCCGGACTAGCGGGTAGCTCCTACGAGCAGTACTTC	CASSPGLAGSSYEQYF
-	TRBV4-3	TRBJ1-5	-	TGCGCCAGCAGCCAAGTGAGGTTGGGCAATCAGCCCCAGCATTTT	CASSQVRLGNQPQHF
-	TRBV19	TRBJ1-2	-	TGTGCCAGTAGCCCCTGGGAGTCCGGTGGCTACACCTTC	CASSPWESGGYTF